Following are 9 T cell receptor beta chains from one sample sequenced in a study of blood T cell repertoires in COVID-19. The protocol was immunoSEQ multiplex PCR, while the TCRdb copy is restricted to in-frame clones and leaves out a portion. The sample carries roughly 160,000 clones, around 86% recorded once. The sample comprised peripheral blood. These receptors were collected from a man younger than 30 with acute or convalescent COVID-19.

CDR3 sequence: CASSQVGGRTEAFF. The CDR3 DNA reads as TGTGCCAGCAGCCAAGTCGGGGGACGCACTGAAGCTTTCTTT. The chain combines TRBV3-1 (or the pseudogene TRBV3-2) with TRBJ1-1; D possibly corresponds to TRBD1 (5 bases). The CDR3 consists of 14 residues. The germline V gene encodes CDR1 LGHDT and CDR2 YNNKEL (reference sequence). V was trimmed by 1 base and J by 4 bases, leaving 10 bases between them.

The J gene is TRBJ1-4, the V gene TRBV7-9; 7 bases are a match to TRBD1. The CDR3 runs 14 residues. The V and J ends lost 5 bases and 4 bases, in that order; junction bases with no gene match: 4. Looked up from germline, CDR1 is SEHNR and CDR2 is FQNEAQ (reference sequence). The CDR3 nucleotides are TGTGCCAGCAGCGCGGGACAGCTTAATGAAAAACTGTTTTTT. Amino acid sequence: CASSAGQLNEKLFF.

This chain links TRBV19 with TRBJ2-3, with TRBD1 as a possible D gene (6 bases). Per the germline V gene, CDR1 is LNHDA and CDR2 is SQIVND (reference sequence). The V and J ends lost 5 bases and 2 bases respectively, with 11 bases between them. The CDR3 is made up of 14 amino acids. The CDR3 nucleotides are TGTGCCAGTAGTCTCGGACAGTACACAGATACGCAGTATTTT. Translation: CASSLGQYTDTQYF.

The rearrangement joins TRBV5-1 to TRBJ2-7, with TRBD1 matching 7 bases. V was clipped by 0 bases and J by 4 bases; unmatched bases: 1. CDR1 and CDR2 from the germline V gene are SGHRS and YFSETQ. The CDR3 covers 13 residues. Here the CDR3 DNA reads TGCGCCAGCAGCTTGGAGGGGGCTTACGAGCAGTACTTC. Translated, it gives CASSLEGAYEQYF.

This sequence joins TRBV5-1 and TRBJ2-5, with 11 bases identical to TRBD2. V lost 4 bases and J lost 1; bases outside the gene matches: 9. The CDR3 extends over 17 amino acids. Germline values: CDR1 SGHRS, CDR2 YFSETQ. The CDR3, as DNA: TGCGCCAGCAGCCCCATTTTCCTAGCGGGGGGCCAAGAGACCCAGTACTTC. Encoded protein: CASSPIFLAGGQETQYF.

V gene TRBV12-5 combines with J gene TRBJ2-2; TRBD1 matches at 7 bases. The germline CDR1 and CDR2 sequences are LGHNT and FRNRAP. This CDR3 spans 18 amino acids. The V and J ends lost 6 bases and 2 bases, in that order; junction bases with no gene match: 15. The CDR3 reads CASGRTGDGRINTGELFF. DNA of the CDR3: TGTGCTAGTGGACGAACAGGGGACGGACGAATTAACACCGGGGAGCTGTTTTTT.

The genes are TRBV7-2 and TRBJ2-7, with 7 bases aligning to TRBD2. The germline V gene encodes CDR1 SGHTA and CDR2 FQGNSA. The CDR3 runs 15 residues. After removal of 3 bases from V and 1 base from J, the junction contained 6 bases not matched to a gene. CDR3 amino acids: CASSFLRGSSYEQYF. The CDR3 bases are TGTGCCAGCAGCTTCCTGCGGGGGAGTTCCTACGAGCAGTACTTC. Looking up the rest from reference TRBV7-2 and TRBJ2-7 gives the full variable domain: GAGVSQSPSNKVTEKGKDVELRCDPISGHTALYWYRQSLGQGLEFLIYFQGNSAPDKSGLPSDRFSAERTGGSVSTLTIQRTQQEDSAVYLCASSFLRGSSYEQYFGPGTRLTVT.

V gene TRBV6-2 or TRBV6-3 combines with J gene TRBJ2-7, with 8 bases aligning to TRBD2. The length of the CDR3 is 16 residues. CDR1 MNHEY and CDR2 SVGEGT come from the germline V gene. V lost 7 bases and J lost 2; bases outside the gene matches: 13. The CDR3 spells CASTPGLAGGAYEQYV. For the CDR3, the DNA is TGTGCCAGCACCCCGGGGTTGGCGGGGGGTGCCTACGAGCAGTACGTC.

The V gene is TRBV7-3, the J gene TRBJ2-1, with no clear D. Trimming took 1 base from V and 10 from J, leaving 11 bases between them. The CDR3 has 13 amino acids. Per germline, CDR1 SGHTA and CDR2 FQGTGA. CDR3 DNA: TGTGCCAGCAGCTTAATATCGTCGCGGGAGCAGTTCTTC. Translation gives CASSLISSREQFF.